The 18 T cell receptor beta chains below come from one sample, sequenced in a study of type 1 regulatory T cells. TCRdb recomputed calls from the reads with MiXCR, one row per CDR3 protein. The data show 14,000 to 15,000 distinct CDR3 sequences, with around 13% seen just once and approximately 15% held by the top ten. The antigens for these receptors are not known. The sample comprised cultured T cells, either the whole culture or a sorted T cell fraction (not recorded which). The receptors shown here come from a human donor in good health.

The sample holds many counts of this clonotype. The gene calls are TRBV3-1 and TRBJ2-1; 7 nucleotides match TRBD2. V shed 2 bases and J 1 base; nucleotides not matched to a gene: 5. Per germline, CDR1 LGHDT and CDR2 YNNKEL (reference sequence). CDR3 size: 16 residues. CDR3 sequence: CASSQTAGFSYNEQFF. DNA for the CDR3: TGTGCCAGCAGCCAAACAGCGGGATTTTCCTACAATGAGCAGTTCTTC.

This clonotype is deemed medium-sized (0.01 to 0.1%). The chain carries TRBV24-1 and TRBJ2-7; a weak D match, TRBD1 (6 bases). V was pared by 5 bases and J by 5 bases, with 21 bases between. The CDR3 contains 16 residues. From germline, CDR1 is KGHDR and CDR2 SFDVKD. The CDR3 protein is CATSAPQGQGRHEQYF. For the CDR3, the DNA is TGTGCCACCAGTGCCCCGCAGGGGCAGGGGAGACACGAGCAGTACTTC.

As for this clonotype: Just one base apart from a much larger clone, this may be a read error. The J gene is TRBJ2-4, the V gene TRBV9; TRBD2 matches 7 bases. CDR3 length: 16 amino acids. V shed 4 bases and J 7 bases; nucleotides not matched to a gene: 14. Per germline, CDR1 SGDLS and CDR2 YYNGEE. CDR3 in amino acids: CASSPLSVGGSNIQYF. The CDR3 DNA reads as TGTGCCAGCAGCCCACTTAGTGTGGGGGGGAGTAACATTCAGTACTTC.

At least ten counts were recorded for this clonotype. The CDR3 region is CASSPGRHEKLFF. CDR3 DNA sequence: TGTGCCAGCTCACCGGGCAGGCATGAAAAACTGTTTTTT. V gene TRBV18 combines with J gene TRBJ1-4; unclear D gene. Trimming removed 3 bases at V and 6 bases at J, with 8 bases between. The germline gives CDR1 KGHSH, CDR2 LQKENI. CDR3 length: 13 amino acids.

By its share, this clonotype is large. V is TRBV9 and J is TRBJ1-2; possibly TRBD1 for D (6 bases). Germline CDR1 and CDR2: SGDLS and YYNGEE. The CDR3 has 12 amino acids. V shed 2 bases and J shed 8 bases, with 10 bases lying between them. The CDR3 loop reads CASSVQGSGYTF. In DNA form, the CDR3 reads TGTGCCAGCAGCGTTCAGGGGTCGGGCTACACCTTC.

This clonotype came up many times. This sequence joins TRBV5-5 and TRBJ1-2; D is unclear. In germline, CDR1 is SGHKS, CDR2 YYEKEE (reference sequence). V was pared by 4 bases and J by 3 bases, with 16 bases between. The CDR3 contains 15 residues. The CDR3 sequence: CASSPLPDEDYGYTF. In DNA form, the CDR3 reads TGTGCCAGCAGCCCACTCCCGGACGAAGACTATGGCTACACCTTC. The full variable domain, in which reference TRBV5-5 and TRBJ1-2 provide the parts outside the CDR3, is DAGVTQSPTHLIKTRGQQVTLRCSPISGHKSVSWYQQVLGQGPQFIFQYYEKEERGRGNFPDRFSARQFPNYSSELNVNALLLGDSALYLCASSPLPDEDYGYTFGSGTRLTVV.

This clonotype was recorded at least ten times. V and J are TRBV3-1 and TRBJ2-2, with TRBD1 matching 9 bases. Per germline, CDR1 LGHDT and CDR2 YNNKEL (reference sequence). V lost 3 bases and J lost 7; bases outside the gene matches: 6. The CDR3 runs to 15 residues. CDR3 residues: CASSQVTGGHGELFF. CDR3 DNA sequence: TGTGCCAGCAGCCAGGTTACAGGGGGCCACGGGGAGCTGTTTTTT.

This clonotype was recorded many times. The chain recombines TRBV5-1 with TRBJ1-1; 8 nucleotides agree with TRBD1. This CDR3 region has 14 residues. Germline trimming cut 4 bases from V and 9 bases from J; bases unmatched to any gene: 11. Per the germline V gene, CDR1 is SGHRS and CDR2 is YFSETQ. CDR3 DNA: TGCGCCAGCAGCGGCGCGGCGGACAGGGCCAAAGCTTTCTTT. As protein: CASSGAADRAKAFF.

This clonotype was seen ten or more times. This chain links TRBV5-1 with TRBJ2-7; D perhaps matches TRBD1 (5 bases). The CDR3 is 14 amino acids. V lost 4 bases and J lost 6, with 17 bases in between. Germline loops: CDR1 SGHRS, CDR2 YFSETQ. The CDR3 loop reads CASSAGYVSTEQYF. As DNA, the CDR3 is TGCGCCAGCAGCGCAGGGTATGTTTCGACCGAGCAGTACTTC.

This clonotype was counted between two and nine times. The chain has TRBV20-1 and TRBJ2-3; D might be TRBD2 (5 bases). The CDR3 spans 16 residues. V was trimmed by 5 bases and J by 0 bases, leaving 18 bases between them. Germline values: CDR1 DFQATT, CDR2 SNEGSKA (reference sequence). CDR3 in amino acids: CSAPPTAVRSTDTQYF. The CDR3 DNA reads TGCAGTGCTCCGCCTACAGCGGTTCGTAGCACAGATACGCAGTATTTT.

This CDR3 reads CASNKSLAADTQYF. In nucleotides, the CDR3 is TGTGCCAGTAATAAGTCGCTAGCTGCCGATACGCAGTATTTT. This chain joins TRBV19 and TRBJ2-3, with D perhaps matching TRBD2 (5 bases). The V gene lost 7 bases and the J gene lost 6 bases, with 17 bases spanning the gap. The CDR3 loop spans 14 amino acids. Germline-derived CDR1 and CDR2 are LNHDA and SQIVND (reference sequence).

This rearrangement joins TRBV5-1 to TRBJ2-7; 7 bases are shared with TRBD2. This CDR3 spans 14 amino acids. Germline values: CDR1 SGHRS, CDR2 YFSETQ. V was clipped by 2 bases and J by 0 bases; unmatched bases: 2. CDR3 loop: CASSFGGSSYEQYF. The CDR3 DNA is TGCGCCAGCAGCTTCGGCGGGAGCTCCTACGAGCAGTACTTC. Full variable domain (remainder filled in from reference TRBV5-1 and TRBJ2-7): KAGVTQTPRYLIKTRGQQVTLSCSPISGHRSVSWYQQTPGQGLQFLFEYFSETQRNKGNFPGRFSGRQFSNSRSEMNVSTLELGDSALYLCASSFGGSSYEQYFGPGTRLTVT.

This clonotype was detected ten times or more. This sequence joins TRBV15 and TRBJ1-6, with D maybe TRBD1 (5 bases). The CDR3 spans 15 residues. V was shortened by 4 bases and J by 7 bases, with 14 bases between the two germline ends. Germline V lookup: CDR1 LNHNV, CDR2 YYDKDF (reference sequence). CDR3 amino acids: CATSTVRGGNSPLHF. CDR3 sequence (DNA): TGTGCCACCAGCACAGTCCGTGGGGGGAATTCACCCCTCCACTTT.

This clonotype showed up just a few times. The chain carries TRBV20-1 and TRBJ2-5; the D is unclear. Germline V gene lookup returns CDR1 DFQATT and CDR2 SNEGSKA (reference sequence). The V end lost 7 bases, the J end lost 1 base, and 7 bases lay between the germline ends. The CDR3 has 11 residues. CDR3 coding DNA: TGCAGTGGACAACTCCAAGAGACCCAGTACTTC. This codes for CSGQLQETQYF.

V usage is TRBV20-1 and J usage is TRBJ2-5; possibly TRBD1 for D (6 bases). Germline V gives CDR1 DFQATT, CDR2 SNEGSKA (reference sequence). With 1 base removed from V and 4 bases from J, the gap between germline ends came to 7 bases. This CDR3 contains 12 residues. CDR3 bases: TGCAGTGCTAGAGTCAGGGGAGAGACCCAGTACTTC. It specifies CSARVRGETQYF.

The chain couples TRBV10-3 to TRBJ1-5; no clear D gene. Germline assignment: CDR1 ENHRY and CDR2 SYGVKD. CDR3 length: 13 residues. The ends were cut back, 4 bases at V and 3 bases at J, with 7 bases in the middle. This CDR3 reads CAISVGDNQPQHF. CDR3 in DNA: TGTGCCATCAGTGTTGGGGACAATCAGCCCCAGCATTTT.

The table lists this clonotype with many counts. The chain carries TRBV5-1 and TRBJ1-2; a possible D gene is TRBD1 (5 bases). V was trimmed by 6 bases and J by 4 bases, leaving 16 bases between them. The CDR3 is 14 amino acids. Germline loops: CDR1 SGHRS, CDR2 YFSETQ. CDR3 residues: CASNQQGMGYGYTF. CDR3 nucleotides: TGCGCCAGCAACCAGCAGGGCATGGGCTATGGCTACACCTTC. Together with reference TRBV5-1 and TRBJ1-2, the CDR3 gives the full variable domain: KAGVTQTPRYLIKTRGQQVTLSCSPISGHRSVSWYQQTPGQGLQFLFEYFSETQRNKGNFPGRFSGRQFSNSRSEMNVSTLELGDSALYLCASNQQGMGYGYTFGSGTRLTVV.

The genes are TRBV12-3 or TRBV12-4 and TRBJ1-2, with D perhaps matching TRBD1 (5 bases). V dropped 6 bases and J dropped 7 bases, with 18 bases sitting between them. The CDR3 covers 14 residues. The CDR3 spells CASSPGAASPGYTF. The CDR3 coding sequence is TGTGCCAGCAGCCCCGGGGCCGCTTCGCCTGGCTACACCTTC.